This TCR beta chain was obtained from a study of regulatory and conventional T cells in RAG deficiency. Trimming removed 3 bases from V and 2 bases from J, with 11 bases in between. Germline values: CDR1 WSHSY, CDR2 SAAADI. CDR3 length: 14 residues. TCRdb's copy holds only in-frame clones and misses some; the assay was immunoSEQ multiplex PCR. The sample has about 6,700 clones, roughly four fifths seen once. General study points: Shannon entropy fell and Simpson indices rose in RAG-deficient patients. Treg unique TCR beta sequences were about 100-fold fewer in Omenn syndrome and CID/AS patients than controls. Shorter CDR3s in all patient subsets; >80% Treg-Tconv overlap in Omenn.

Of note for this clone: Its target is not known.

This same sample was also part of a study on regulatory T cells. That publication notes: Primers: 52 TRBV forward and 13 TRBJ reverse. Skewed V and J usage and few unique V-J pairs marked patient repertoires, most in Tregs.

This chain uses TRBV10-2 with TRBJ2-7; TRBD1 might be the D (5 bases). The sequence was obtained from a human donor in good health. Sequenced sample: CD8+ T cells sorted from blood. The CDR3 protein is CASSEFRVPYEQYF. The CDR3 DNA sequence: TGCGCCAGCAGTGAATTCAGGGTCCCCTACGAGCAGTACTTC.